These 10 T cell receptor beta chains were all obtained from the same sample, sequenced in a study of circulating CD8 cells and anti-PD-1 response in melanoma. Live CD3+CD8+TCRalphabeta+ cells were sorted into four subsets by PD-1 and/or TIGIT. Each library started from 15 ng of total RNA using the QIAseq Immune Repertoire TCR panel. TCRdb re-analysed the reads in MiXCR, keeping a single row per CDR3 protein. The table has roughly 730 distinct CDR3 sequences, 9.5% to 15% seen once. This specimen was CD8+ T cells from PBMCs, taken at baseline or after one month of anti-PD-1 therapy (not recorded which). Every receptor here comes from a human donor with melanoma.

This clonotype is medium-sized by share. The CDR3 nucleotides read TGTGCCAGCAGTTTGACTAGCGGGGAATACGAGCAGTACTTC. Translating gives CASSLTSGEYEQYF. The V and J genes are TRBV27 and TRBJ2-7; 11 nucleotides line up with TRBD2. V trimming: 3 bases; J trimming: 4 bases; junction bases outside the gene matches: 2. This CDR3 has 14 amino acids. Germline loops: CDR1 MNHEY, CDR2 SMNVEV (reference sequence).

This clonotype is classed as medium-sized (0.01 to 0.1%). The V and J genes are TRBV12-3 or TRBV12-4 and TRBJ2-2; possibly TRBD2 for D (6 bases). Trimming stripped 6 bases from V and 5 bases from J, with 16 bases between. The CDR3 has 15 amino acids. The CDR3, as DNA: TGTGCCAGCAGCCCCCTTTCGGGACTGACCGGGGAGCTGTTTTTT. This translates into CASSPLSGLTGELFF.

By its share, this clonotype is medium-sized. The CDR3 DNA sequence: TGTGCCAGCAGTTCCAGGACAGGGACAACAGATACGCAGTATTTT. Its protein is CASSSRTGTTDTQYF. The chain recombines TRBV7-3 with TRBJ2-3, with 8 bases fitting TRBD1. Germline values: CDR1 SGHTA, CDR2 FQGTGA. Unmatched junction bases numbered 8, after V lost 6 bases and J lost 3 bases. The CDR3 is made up of 15 amino acids. Full variable domain (outside the CDR3, taken from reference TRBV7-3 and TRBJ2-3): GAGVSQTPSNKVTEKGKYVELRCDPISGHTALYWYRQSLGQGPEFLIYFQGTGAADDSGLPNDRFFAVRPEGSVSTLKIQRTERGDSAVYLCASSSRTGTTDTQYFGPGTRLTVL.

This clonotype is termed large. CDR3: CASSLGAADNQPQHF. CDR3 sequence (DNA): TGTGCCAGCAGCTTAGGGGCCGCCGACAATCAGCCCCAGCATTTT. The rearrangement uses TRBV7-8 and TRBJ1-5; D not resolved. In germline, CDR1 is SGHVS, CDR2 FQNEAQ. V was trimmed by 1 base and J by 3 bases, leaving 10 bases between them. CDR3 length equals 15 residues. Drawing the rest from reference TRBV7-8 and TRBJ1-5, the complete variable domain is GAGVSQSPRYKVAKRGQDVALRCDPISGHVSLFWYQQALGQGPEFLTYFQNEAQLDKSGLPSDRFFAERPEGSVSTLKIQRTQQEDSAVYLCASSLGAADNQPQHFGDGTRLSIL.

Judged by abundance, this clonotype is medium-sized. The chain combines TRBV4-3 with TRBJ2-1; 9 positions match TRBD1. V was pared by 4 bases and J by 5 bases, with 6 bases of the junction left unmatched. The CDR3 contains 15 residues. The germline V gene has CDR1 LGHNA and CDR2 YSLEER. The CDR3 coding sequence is TGCGCCAGCAGCCCAGCCCGGGACAGGGACAATGAGCAGTTCTTC. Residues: CASSPARDRDNEQFF.

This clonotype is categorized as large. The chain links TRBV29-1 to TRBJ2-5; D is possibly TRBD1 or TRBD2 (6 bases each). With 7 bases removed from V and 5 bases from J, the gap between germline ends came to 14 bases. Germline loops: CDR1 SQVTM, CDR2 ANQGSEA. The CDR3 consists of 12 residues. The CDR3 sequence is CSARGVQETQYF. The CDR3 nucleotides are TGCAGCGCGAGGGGGGTACAGGAGACCCAGTACTTC. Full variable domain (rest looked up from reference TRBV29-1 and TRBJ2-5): SAVISQKPSRDICQRGTSLTIQCQVDSQVTMMFWYRQQPGQSLTLIATANQGSEATYESGFVIDKFPISRPNLTFSTLTVSNMSPEDSSIYLCSARGVQETQYFGPGTRLLVL.

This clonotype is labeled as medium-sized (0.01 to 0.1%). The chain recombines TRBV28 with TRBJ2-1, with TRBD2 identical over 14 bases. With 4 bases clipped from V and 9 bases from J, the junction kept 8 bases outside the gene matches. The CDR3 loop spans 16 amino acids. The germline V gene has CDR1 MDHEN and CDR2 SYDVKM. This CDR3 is CASSSYGTSGSIEQFF. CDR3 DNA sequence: TGTGCCAGCAGTTCTTACGGGACTAGCGGGAGTATTGAGCAGTTCTTC.

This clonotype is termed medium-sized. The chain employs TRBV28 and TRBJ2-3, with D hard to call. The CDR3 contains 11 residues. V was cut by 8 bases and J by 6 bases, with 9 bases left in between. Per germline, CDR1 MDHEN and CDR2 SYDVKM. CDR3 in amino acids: CASYLGDTQYF. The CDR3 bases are TGTGCCAGCTACTTGGGGGATACGCAGTATTTT.

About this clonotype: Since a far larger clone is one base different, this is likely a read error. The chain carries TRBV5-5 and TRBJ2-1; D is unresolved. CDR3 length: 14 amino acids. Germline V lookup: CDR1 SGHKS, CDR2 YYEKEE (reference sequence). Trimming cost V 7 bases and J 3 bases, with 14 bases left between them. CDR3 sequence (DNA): TGTGCCAGCTTGGAGACTGGCGGCTACAATGAGCAGTTCTTC. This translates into CASLETGGYNEQFF. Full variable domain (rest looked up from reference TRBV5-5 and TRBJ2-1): DAGVTQSPTHLIKTRGQQVTLRCSPISGHKSVSWYQQVLGQGPQFIFQYYEKEERGRGNFPDRFSARQFPNYSSELNVNALLLGDSALYLCASLETGGYNEQFFGPGTRLTVL.

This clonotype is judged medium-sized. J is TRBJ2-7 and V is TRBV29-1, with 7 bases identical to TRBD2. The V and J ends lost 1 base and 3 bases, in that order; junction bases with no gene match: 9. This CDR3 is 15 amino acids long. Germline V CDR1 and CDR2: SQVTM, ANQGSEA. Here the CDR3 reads CSVEGRLADNYEQYF. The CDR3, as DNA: TGCAGCGTTGAAGGTCGGCTAGCGGATAACTACGAGCAGTACTTC.